This T cell receptor beta chain was recovered during a study of cytomegalovirus exposure and HLA in healthy donors. Findings and caveats of the study: Previous analysis showed most TCR beta V segments were productive about 90% or about 30% of the time. Judged likely to be a sequencing artifact was a cluster of highly shared sequence variants.

Germline V gene sequence: CDR1 SGDLS, CDR2 YYNGEE. The CDR3 consists of 12 residues. V gave up 4 bases and J gave up 4 bases, with 8 bases separating them. About this clone itself: Its antigen is undetermined.

The PCR contained 60 Vbeta and 13 Jbeta primers. Method: immunoSEQ multiplex PCR; TCRdb's copy keeps in-frame clones and lacks some. The profile covers 150,000 to 200,000 clones, with about four fifths appearing a single time and 0.098% taken by the ten largest. The receptor comes from a boy aged 2 to 10 in good health and CMV-seronegative. This chain joins TRBV9 and TRBJ1-2; D not resolved. The sample taken for sequencing was PBMCs. The CDR3 here is CASSPYAYGYTF. The CDR3 coding sequence is TGTGCCAGCAGCCCCTATGCCTATGGCTACACCTTC.